This TCR beta chain was identified in a study of shared clonotypes between healthy human individuals. Study-wide findings and caveats: What rarefaction showed was incomplete sorted-subset sequencing despite large depth. The sampled material consisted only of blood, and tissue repertoires are likely to differ.

Note on this clone: Its antigen remains unknown.

TCRdb keeps only in-frame clones here, not all; method: immunoSEQ multiplex PCR. Of over a million clones listed, approximately 78% are singletons. Germline V CDR1 and CDR2: SNHLY, FYNNEI. V was cut by 8 bases and J by 3 bases, with 14 bases left in between. This CDR3 has 13 amino acids. The sequence came from a man aged 18-30 years in good health. Some clones in this sample may be carry-over from other donors' samples. Sequenced sample: memory CD4+ T cells from PBMCs. Subset indicated: CD45RA-negative fraction. The chain is built from TRBV2 and TRBJ2-7; D assignment may be TRBD1 or TRBD2 (5 bases each). CDR3 region: CASCRGPGYEQYF. As DNA, the CDR3 is TGTGCCAGCTGCCGGGGACCTGGCTACGAGCAGTACTTC.